The clone carrying this TCR beta chain appeared many times. The data originate from a study of molecular identifiers for immune sequencing clone quantification. One entry per CDR3 protein results from TCRdb running MiXCR on the PCR reads. The sample has about 98,000 distinct CDR3 sequences, 30% to 35% seen once. In germline, CDR1 is SQVTM, CDR2 ANQGSEA. V lost 5 bases to trimming and J lost 3 bases, with 17 bases between them. This CDR3 contains 14 residues. This chain uses TRBV29-1 with TRBJ2-7; a weak D match, TRBD2 (5 bases). This TCR was recovered from a human donor in good health. Some libraries in this study had Jurkat cell RNA spiked in. The sequenced sample consisted of naive CD8+ T cells from blood, with Jurkat cell RNA spiked in. Subset in this sample: FACS-sorted CD8+CD4-CCR7+CD45RA+ naive T cells. CDR3 region: CSVPSGSAGYEQYF. CDR3 nucleotides: TGCAGCGTTCCAAGTGGGTCGGCGGGCTACGAGCAGTACTTC.